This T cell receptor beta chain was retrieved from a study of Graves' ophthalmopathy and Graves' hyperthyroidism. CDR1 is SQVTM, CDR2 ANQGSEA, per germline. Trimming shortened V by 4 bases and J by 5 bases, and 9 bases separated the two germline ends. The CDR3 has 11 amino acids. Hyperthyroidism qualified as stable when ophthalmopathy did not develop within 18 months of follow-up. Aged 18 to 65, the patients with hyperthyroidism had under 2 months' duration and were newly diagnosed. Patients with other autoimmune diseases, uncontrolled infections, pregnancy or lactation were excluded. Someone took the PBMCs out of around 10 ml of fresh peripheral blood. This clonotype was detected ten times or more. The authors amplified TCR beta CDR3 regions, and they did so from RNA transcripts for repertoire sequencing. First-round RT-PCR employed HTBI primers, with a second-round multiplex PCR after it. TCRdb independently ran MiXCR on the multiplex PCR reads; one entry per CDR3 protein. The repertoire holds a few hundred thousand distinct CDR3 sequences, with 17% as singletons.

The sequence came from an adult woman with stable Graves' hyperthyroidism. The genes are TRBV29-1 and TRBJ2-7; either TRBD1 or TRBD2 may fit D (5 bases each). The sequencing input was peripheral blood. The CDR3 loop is CSVAEGHEQYF. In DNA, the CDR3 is TGCAGCGTTGCCGAGGGGCACGAGCAGTACTTC.